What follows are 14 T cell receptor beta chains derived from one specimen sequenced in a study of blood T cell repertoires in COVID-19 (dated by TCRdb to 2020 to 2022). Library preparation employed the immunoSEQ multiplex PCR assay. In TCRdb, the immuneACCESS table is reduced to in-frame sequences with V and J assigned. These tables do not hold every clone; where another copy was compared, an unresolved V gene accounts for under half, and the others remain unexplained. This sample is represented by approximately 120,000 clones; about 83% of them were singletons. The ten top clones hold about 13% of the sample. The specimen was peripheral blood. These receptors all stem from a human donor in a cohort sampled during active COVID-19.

The CDR3 nucleotides are TGTGCCAGCAGCGAAGGGGGCGGGGGCTACACCTTC. It encodes CASSEGGGGYTF. The rearrangement uses TRBV12-3 or TRBV12-4 and TRBJ1-2, with TRBD1 matching over 7 bases. V lost 6 bases to trimming and J lost 8 bases; unmatched junction nucleotides: 6. This CDR3 spans 12 amino acids.

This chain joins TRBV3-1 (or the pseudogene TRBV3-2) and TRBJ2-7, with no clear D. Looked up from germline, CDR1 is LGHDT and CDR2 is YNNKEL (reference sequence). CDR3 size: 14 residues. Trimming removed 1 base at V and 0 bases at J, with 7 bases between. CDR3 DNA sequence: TGTGCCAGCAGCCAAGCCCCCGGCTCCTACGAGCAGTACTTC. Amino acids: CASSQAPGSYEQYF.

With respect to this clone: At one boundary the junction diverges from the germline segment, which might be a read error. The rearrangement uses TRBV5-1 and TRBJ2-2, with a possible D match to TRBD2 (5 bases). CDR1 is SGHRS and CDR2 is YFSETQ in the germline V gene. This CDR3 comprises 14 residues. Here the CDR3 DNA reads TGCGCCAGCAGGGTGTCTACCGGCGCCGGGGAGCTGTCTTTT. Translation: CASRVSTGAGELSF.

For the CDR3, the DNA is TGTGCCAGCAGGACTAGCGGGGGGAGTGAGCAGTTCTTC. Translated: CASRTSGGSEQFF. The chain has TRBV12-3 or TRBV12-4 and TRBJ2-1; TRBD2 matches at 13 bases. J lost 9 bases, V lost 6 bases, and 2 bases had no gene match. The CDR3 length is 13 residues.

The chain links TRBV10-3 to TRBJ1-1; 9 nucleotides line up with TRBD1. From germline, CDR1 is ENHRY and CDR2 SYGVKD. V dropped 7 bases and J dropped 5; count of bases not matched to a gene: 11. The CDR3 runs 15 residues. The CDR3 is CAITAGTGRRTEAFF. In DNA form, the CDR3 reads TGTGCCATCACCGCCGGGACAGGGCGTCGAACTGAAGCTTTCTTT.

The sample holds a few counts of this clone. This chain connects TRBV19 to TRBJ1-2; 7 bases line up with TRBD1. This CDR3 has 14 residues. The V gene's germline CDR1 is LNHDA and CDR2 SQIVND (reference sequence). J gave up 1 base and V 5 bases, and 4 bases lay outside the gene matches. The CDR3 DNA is TGTGCCAGTAGTGGGACAGTCCTTAACTATGGCTACACCTTC. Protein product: CASSGTVLNYGYTF. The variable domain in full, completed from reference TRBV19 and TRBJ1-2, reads DGGITQSPKYLFRKEGQNVTLSCEQNLNHDAMYWYRQDPGQGLRLIYYSQIVNDFQKGDIAEGYSVSREKKESFPLTVTSAQKNPTAFYLCASSGTVLNYGYTFGSGTRLTVV.

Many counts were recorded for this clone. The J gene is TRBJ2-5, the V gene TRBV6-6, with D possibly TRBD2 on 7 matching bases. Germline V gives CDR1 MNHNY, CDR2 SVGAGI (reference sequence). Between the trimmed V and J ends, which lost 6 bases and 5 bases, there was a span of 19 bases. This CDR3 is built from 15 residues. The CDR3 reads CASRPSRGAGETQYF. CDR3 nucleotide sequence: TGTGCCAGCAGACCCTCCCGGGGGGCAGGGGAGACCCAGTACTTC.

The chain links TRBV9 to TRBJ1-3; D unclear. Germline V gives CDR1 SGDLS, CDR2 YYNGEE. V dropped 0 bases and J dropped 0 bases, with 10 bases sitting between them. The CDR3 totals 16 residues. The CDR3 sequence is CASSVEFSDSGNTIYF. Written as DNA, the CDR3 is TGTGCCAGCAGCGTAGAATTCAGCGACTCTGGAAACACCATATATTTT.

CDR3 coding DNA: TGCGCCAGCAGTGGACACCTTAGAACCAATGAGCAGTTCTTC. Translation gives CASSGHLRTNEQFF. The rearrangement joins TRBV10-2 to TRBJ2-1; D is undetermined. Trimming pared 4 bases from V and 6 bases from J, leaving 13 bases between. Germline-derived CDR1 and CDR2 are WSHSY and SAAADI. This CDR3 contains 14 residues.

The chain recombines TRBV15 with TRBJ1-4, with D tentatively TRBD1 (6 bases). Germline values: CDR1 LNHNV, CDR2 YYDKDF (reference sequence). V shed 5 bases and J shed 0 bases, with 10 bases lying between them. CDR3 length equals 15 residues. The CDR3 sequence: CATSPRTATNEKLFF. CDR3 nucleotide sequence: TGTGCCACCAGCCCCCGGACAGCAACTAATGAAAAACTGTTTTTT.

The CDR3: CASSNRDSLYGYTF. CDR3 DNA sequence: TGTGCCAGCAGTAACCGGGACAGCCTATATGGCTACACCTTC. The chain has TRBV27 and TRBJ1-2, with TRBD1 identical over 7 bases. Germline V CDR1 and CDR2: MNHEY, SMNVEV (reference sequence). This CDR3 is 14 amino acids long. The junction had 8 bases not matched to a gene; V was cut back by 5 bases and J by 5 bases.

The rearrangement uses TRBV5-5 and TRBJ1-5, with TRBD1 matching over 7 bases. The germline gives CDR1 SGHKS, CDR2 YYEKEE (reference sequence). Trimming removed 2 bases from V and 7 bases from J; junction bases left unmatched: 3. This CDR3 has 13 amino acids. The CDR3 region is CASSFQGEQPQHF. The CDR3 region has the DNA TGTGCCAGCAGCTTCCAGGGGGAACAGCCCCAGCATTTT.

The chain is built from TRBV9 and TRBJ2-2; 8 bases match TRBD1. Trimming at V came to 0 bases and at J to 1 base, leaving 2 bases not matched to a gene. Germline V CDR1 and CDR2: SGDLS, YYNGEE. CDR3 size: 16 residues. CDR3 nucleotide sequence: TGTGCCAGCAGCGTAGAGGGACAGGTGAACACCGGGGAGCTGTTTTTT. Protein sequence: CASSVEGQVNTGELFF.

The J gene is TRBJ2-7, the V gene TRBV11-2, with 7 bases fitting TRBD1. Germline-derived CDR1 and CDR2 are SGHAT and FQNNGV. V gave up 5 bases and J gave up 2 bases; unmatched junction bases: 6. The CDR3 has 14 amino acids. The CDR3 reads CASSTMTGTYEQYF. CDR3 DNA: TGTGCCAGCAGCACTATGACAGGGACCTACGAGCAGTACTTC. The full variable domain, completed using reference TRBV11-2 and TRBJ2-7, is EAGVAQSPRYKIIEKRQSVAFWCNPISGHATLYWYQQILGQGPKLLIQFQNNGVVDDSQLPKDRFSAERLKGVDSTLKIQPAKLEDSAVYLCASSTMTGTYEQYFGPGTRLTVT.